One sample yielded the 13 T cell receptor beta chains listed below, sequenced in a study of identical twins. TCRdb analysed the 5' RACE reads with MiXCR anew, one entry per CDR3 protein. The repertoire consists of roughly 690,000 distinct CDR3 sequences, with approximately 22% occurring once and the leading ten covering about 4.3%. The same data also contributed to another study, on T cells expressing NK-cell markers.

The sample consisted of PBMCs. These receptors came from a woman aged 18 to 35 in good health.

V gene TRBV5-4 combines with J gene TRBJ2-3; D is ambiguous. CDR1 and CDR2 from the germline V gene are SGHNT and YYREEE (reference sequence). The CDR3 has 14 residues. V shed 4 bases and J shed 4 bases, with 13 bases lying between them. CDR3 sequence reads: CASSLPRSPDTQYF. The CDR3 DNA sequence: TGTGCCAGCAGCCTCCCACGGTCCCCAGATACGCAGTATTTT.

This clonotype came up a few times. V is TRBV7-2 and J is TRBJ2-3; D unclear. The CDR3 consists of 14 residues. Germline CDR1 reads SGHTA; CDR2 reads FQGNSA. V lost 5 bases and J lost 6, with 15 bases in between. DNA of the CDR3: TGTGCCAGCAGCCAGGTACCATTCGTGGATACGCAGTATTTT. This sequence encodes CASSQVPFVDTQYF.

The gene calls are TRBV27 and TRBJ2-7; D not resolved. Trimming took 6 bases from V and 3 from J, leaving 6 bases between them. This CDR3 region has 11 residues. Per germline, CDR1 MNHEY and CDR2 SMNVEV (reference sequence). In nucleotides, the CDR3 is TGTGCCAGCAGGGGGAACTACGAGCAGTACTTC. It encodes CASRGNYEQYF.

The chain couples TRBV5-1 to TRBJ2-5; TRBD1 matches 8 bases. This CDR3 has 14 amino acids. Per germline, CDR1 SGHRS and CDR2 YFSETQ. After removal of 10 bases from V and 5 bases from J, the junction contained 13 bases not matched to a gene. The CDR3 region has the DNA TGCGCCGGGACTTCAGGGGGCGACGATGAGACCCAGTACTTC. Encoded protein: CAGTSGGDDETQYF.

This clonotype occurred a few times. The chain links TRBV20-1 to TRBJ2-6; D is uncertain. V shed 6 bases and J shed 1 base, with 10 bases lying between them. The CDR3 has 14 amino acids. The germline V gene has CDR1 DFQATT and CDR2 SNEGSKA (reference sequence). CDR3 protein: CSAKAESGANVLTF. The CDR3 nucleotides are TGCAGTGCCAAAGCAGAGTCTGGGGCCAACGTCCTGACTTTC.

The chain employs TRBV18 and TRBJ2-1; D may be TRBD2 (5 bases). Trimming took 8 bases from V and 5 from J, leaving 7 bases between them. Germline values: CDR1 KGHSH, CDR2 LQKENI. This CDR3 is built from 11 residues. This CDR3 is CASRLHNEQFF. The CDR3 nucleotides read TGTGCCAGCAGACTACACAATGAGCAGTTCTTC. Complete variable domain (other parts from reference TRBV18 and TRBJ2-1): NAGVMQNPRHLVRRRGQEARLRCSPMKGHSHVYWYRQLPEEGLKFMVYLQKENIIDESGMPKERFSAEFPKEGPSILRIQQVVRGDSAAYFCASRLHNEQFFGPGTRLTVL.

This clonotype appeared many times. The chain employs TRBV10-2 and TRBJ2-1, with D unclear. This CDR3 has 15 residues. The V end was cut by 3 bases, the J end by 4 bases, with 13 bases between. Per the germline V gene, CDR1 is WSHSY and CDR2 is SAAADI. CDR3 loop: CASSDPTKHYNEQFF. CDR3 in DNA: TGCGCCAGCAGTGACCCAACTAAGCATTACAATGAGCAGTTCTTC.

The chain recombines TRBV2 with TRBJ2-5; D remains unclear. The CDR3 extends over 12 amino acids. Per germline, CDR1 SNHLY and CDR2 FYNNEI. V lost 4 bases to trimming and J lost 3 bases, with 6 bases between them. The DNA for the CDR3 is TGTGCCAGCAGTGGCAGCGAAGAGACCCAGTACTTC. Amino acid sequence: CASSGSEETQYF.

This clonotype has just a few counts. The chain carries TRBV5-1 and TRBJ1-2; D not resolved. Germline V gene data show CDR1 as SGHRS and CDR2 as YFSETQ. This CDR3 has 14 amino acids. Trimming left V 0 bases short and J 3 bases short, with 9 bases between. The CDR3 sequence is CASSLVGSDYGYTF. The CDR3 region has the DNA TGCGCCAGCAGCTTGGTCGGCTCTGACTATGGCTACACCTTC.

The CDR3 loop reads CASSLRIRDNEQFF. The DNA of the CDR3 is TGTGCCAGCAGCTTAAGGATCAGAGACAATGAGCAGTTCTTC. The V gene is TRBV7-8, the J gene TRBJ2-1; no firm D call. There are 14 residues in the CDR3. V was clipped by 2 bases and J by 5 bases, with 10 bases between them. Germline V gene sequence: CDR1 SGHVS, CDR2 FQNEAQ.

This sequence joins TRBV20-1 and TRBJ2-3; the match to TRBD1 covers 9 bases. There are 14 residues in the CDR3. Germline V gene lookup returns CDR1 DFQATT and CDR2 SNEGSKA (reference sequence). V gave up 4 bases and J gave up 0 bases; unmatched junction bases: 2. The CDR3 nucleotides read TGCAGTGCTAAACAGGGGGCGAGCACAGATACGCAGTATTTT. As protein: CSAKQGASTDTQYF.

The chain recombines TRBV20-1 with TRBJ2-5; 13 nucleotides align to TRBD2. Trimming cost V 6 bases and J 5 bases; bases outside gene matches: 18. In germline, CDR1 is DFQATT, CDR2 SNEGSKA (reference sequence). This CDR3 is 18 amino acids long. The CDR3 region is CSADGTSGVRGGEETQYF. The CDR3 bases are TGCAGTGCCGACGGGACTAGCGGGGTCAGAGGCGGTGAGGAGACCCAGTACTTC.

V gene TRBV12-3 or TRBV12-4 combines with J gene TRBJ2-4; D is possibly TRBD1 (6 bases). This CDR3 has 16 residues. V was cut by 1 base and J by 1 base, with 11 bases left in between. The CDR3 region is CASSLVQGTAKNIQYF. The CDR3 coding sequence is TGTGCCAGCAGTTTAGTACAGGGAACGGCCAAAAACATTCAGTACTTC.